The 5 T cell receptor beta chains reported below all come from one sample, sequenced in a study of T-cell reconstitution after alpha-beta-depleted transplantation in children. Unique molecular identifiers were incorporated when the TCRbeta library was constructed. TCRdb ran MiXCR on the PCR reads and lists one entry per CDR3 protein. The repertoire holds 200,000 to 300,000 distinct CDR3 sequences, with about 25% as singletons. The sample was PBMCs, taken before TCRalphabeta/CD19-depleted stem cell transplant. These TCRs come from a girl aged 2 to 10 with Fanconi anemia, due to receive a stem cell transplant.

This clonotype was detected many times. This sequence joins TRBV28 and TRBJ2-7; weak D call: TRBD2 (5 bases). The V gene lost 5 bases and the J gene lost 3 bases, with 20 bases spanning the gap. CDR1 and CDR2 (germline): MDHEN, SYDVKM. There are 16 residues in the CDR3. For the CDR3, the DNA is TGTGCCAGCAGTGGACGGGGTCTCGTTCCCCGCTACGAGCAGTACTTC. Its translation is CASSGRGLVPRYEQYF.

The chain joins TRBV2 to TRBJ2-5, with D possibly being TRBD1 (7 bases). The CDR3 has 16 residues. Germline CDR1 and CDR2: SNHLY and FYNNEI. Trimming stripped 8 bases from V and 6 bases from J, with 25 bases between. The CDR3, as DNA: TGTGCCAGCTCTACGATTCAGGGGGGCTCGGGGAAGACCCAGTACTTC. It is translated as CASSTIQGGSGKTQYF.

The rearrangement links TRBV7-3 to TRBJ1-2; no clear D gene. Germline V CDR1 and CDR2: SGHTA, FQGTGA. V was trimmed by 5 bases and J by 4 bases, leaving 17 bases between them. CDR3 size: 15 residues. CDR3 bases: TGTGCCAGCAGCGACTCACCGGGCAGCTTCTATGGCTACACCTTC. It codes for CASSDSPGSFYGYTF.

This clonotype was observed a handful of times. The chain recombines TRBV4-1 with TRBJ2-4; perhaps TRBD2 as D (6 bases). Germline V CDR1 and CDR2: MGHRA, YSYEKL. This CDR3 contains 18 residues. Trimming removed 1 base at V and 0 bases at J, with 16 bases between. The CDR3 sequence: CASSQVWGETLAKNIQYF. CDR3 nucleotides: TGCGCCAGCAGCCAAGTCTGGGGGGAAACCTTAGCCAAAAACATTCAGTACTTC.

This clonotype was observed a handful of times. The chain recombines TRBV20-1 with TRBJ2-1, with TRBD1 as a possible D gene (6 bases). This CDR3 is built from 15 residues. Trimming took off 3 bases at V and 5 bases at J, with 17 bases between the two ends. Looked up from germline, CDR1 is DFQATT and CDR2 is SNEGSKA (reference sequence). The CDR3 sequence is CSASDYDRTHNEQFF. CDR3 DNA sequence: TGCAGTGCTAGCGATTACGACAGGACCCACAATGAGCAGTTCTTC.